Below, 10 T cell receptor beta chains from the same sample are listed, as sequenced in a study of T-cell reconstitution after alpha-beta-depleted transplantation in children. Unique molecular identifiers were used in preparing the TCRbeta library. Using its own MiXCR run on the PCR reads, TCRdb lists one record per CDR3 protein. The sample has some 840,000 distinct CDR3 sequences; roughly 15% are singletons. Sequencing was performed on PBMCs, mostly from graft donor cells, taken 360 days after TCRalphabeta/CD19-depleted stem cell transplant. These receptors originate from a male patient younger than 18 who had a stem cell transplant for acute lymphoblastic leukemia, so the T cells may come from the graft donor.

This clonotype appeared a few times. V gene TRBV29-1 combines with J gene TRBJ2-3, with D tentatively TRBD1 or TRBD2 (5 bases each). The CDR3 covers 15 residues. Germline CDR1 and CDR2: SQVTM and ANQGSEA. Trimming cost V 6 bases and J 1 base, with 17 bases left between them. CDR3 sequence reads: CSVRAMGEGTDTQYF. CDR3 coding DNA: TGCAGCGTCCGGGCCATGGGGGAAGGCACAGATACGCAGTATTTT.

This clonotype was detected ten times or more. The genes are TRBV5-4 and TRBJ2-4; D unresolved. V lost 5 bases, J lost 7 bases, and 16 bases lay in between. Germline V CDR1 and CDR2: SGHNT, YYREEE (reference sequence). This CDR3 region has 14 residues. The CDR3 sequence: CASSPLPSSNIQYF. CDR3 in DNA: TGTGCCAGCAGTCCCTTACCATCTTCGAACATTCAGTACTTC.

This clonotype was seen more than once but under ten times. The chain employs TRBV10-2 and TRBJ2-1; no firm D call. Trimming removed 10 bases from V and 4 bases from J, with 20 bases in between. Germline-derived CDR1 and CDR2 are WSHSY and SAAADI. This CDR3 spans 15 amino acids. This CDR3 reads CATVLPASLYNEQFF. As DNA, the CDR3 is TGCGCCACCGTCCTGCCAGCGAGCCTTTACAATGAGCAGTTCTTC.

The chain uses TRBV5-1 and TRBJ2-3; D is uncertain. The CDR3 loop spans 17 amino acids. Trimming stripped 3 bases from V and 2 bases from J, with 19 bases between. Germline CDR1 reads SGHRS; CDR2 reads YFSETQ. CDR3 bases: TGCGCCAGCAGCTCCCCCCCTCTCCTACTGTACACAGATACGCAGTATTTT. Translated: CASSSPPLLLYTDTQYF.

This clonotype came up a few times. The chain couples TRBV12-3 or TRBV12-4 to TRBJ2-7; D possibly corresponds to TRBD2 (6 bases). There are 14 residues in the CDR3. The germline V and J ends were trimmed by 1 base and 4 bases, with 11 bases remaining between them. CDR3 residues: CASSLGGTFYEQYF. CDR3 coding DNA: TGTGCCAGCAGTTTAGGCGGGACTTTTTACGAGCAGTACTTC.

J is TRBJ2-6 and V is TRBV12-3 or TRBV12-4; D gene unclear. V was clipped by 3 bases and J by 1 base, with 10 bases between them. CDR3 length: 16 amino acids. The CDR3, as DNA: TGTGCCAGCAGTTTTCCCCAGAGTTCTGGGGCCAACGTCCTGACTTTC. This codes for CASSFPQSSGANVLTF.

This clonotype was detected many times. The gene calls are TRBV20-1 and TRBJ2-1, with 10 bases fitting TRBD1. V lost 0 bases and J lost 3; bases outside the gene matches: 8. The CDR3 extends over 17 amino acids. Germline assignment: CDR1 DFQATT and CDR2 SNEGSKA (reference sequence). CDR3 DNA: TGCAGTGCTAGAGACGAGCCGGGACAGGGGCTCTACAATGAGCAGTTCTTC. It specifies CSARDEPGQGLYNEQFF.

CDR3 loop: CSASWREGRSSYNEQFF. The CDR3 nucleotides are TGCAGTGCTAGCTGGCGGGAGGGCCGAAGCTCCTACAATGAGCAGTTCTTC. J is TRBJ2-1 and V is TRBV20-1; 9 bases align to TRBD2. V lost 3 bases to trimming and J lost 0 bases; unmatched junction nucleotides: 9. The germline V gene has CDR1 DFQATT and CDR2 SNEGSKA (reference sequence). This CDR3 is 17 amino acids long.

The sample holds a few counts of this clonotype. The gene calls are TRBV5-1 and TRBJ2-3; 8 nucleotides line up with TRBD2. J was trimmed by 2 bases and V by 9 bases; bases with no gene match: 8. Looked up from germline, CDR1 is SGHRS and CDR2 is YFSETQ. The CDR3 has 14 residues. CDR3 bases: TGCGCCACCCGGCGGGAGGCCCTCACAGATACGCAGTATTTT. It codes for CATRREALTDTQYF.

Ten or more counts support this clonotype. For the CDR3, the DNA is TGTGCCAGCAGCCTGGGACAGGGGGGATACTATGGCTACACCTTC. Translation gives CASSLGQGGYYGYTF. The chain is built from TRBV6-5 and TRBJ1-2; 11 bases align to TRBD1. From germline, CDR1 is MNHEY and CDR2 SVGAGI. The CDR3 sequence is 15 residues long. V lost 6 bases to trimming and J lost 3 bases; unmatched junction nucleotides: 6.